Each of the 19 T cell receptor beta chains below was sequenced from the same sample in a study of T cell responses to AZD1222 COVID-19 vaccine. Clones were read by immunoSEQ multiplex PCR, and TCRdb kept only the in-frame ones, dropping some. Here the sample spans around 120,000 clones, 89% being singletons. Here the sequenced sample was peripheral blood, taken on day 0 of AZD1222 vaccination. These receptor sequences come from an adult in good health.

This sequence joins TRBV5-1 and TRBJ1-5; D is uncertain. CDR1 is SGHRS, CDR2 YFSETQ, per germline. V shed 0 bases and J shed 7 bases, with 11 bases lying between them. The CDR3 contains 14 residues. CDR3 residues: CASSLAVGVQPQHF. The CDR3 DNA follows: TGCGCCAGCAGCTTGGCAGTTGGGGTGCAGCCCCAGCATTTT.

The chain has TRBV29-1 and TRBJ2-1; D is undetermined. CDR1 and CDR2 (germline): SQVTM, ANQGSEA. V was shortened by 4 bases and J by 7 bases, with 11 bases between the two germline ends. The CDR3 runs to 12 residues. DNA of the CDR3: TGCAGCGTTGGTTGGCTAGAGAATGAGCAGTTCTTC. Amino acid sequence: CSVGWLENEQFF.

J is TRBJ1-1 and V is TRBV19, with a possible D match to TRBD1 (6 bases). The CDR3 runs 15 residues. CDR1 LNHDA and CDR2 SQIVND come from the germline V gene (reference sequence). V lost 5 bases and J lost 5, with 18 bases in between. The CDR3 DNA follows: TGTGCCAGTAGTCCCCAGGCGGACAGAGGGACTGAAGCTTTCTTT. Its translation is CASSPQADRGTEAFF.

This chain links TRBV4-2 with TRBJ2-7; possible D gene TRBD1, 5 bases. With 1 base removed from V and 3 bases from J, the gap between germline ends came to 19 bases. Germline CDR1 reads LGHNA; CDR2 reads YNFKEQ. The CDR3 spans 17 residues. The chain's CDR3 is CASSQAGSGYRRYEQYF. In nucleotides, the CDR3 is TGTGCCAGCAGCCAAGCGGGTTCGGGTTACAGGCGCTACGAGCAGTACTTC.

This sequence joins TRBV3-1 (or the pseudogene TRBV3-2) and TRBJ2-1, with 11 bases aligning to TRBD2. V shed 1 base, J shed 8 bases, and the junction held 4 bases outside the gene matches. The length of the CDR3 is 15 residues. Germline lookup yields CDR1 LGHDT and CDR2 YNNKEL (reference sequence). CDR3 sequence reads: CASSQAVAGGDEQFF. As DNA, the CDR3 is TGTGCCAGCAGCCAAGCGGTAGCGGGGGGGGATGAGCAGTTCTTC.

V is TRBV24-1 and J is TRBJ1-3; TRBD1 aligns across 10 bases. This CDR3 is built from 13 residues. The V gene's germline CDR1 is KGHDR and CDR2 SFDVKD. The junction had 0 bases not matched to a gene; V was cut back by 4 bases and J by 7 bases. CDR3 sequence: CATSEGQGNTIYF. The DNA for the CDR3 is TGTGCCACCAGTGAGGGACAGGGGAACACCATATATTTT.

V and J are TRBV12-3 or TRBV12-4 and TRBJ2-7, with a tentative D call TRBD2 (6 bases). This CDR3 contains 11 residues. The V end was cut by 5 bases, the J end by 4 bases, with 6 bases between. This CDR3 is CASSGGYEQYF. CDR3 sequence (DNA): TGTGCCAGCAGTGGGGGGTACGAGCAGTACTTC.

The chain couples TRBV2 to TRBJ2-6, with D unresolved. Looked up from germline, CDR1 is SNHLY and CDR2 is FYNNEI. Trimming shortened V by 4 bases and J by 12 bases, and 10 bases separated the two germline ends. The CDR3 runs to 12 residues. CDR3 sequence: CASSGTAPVLTF. In nucleotides, the CDR3 is TGTGCCAGCAGTGGTACGGCGCCCGTCCTGACTTTC.

V is TRBV29-1 and J is TRBJ1-2; 7 bases are a match to TRBD1. The germline CDR1 and CDR2 sequences are SQVTM and ANQGSEA. There are 14 residues in the CDR3. With 7 bases clipped from V and 4 bases from J, the junction kept 12 bases outside the gene matches. CDR3 in amino acids: CSASLAGGVYGYTF. The CDR3 DNA sequence: TGCAGCGCCTCCCTGGCAGGGGGAGTCTATGGCTACACCTTC.

The CDR3 sequence: CASSNDLIQPRNTIYF. CDR3 DNA sequence: TGTGCCAGCAGTAACGACCTTATACAGCCAAGAAACACCATATATTTT. This chain joins TRBV27 and TRBJ1-3; D is unresolved. The germline CDR1 and CDR2 sequences are MNHEY and SMNVEV (reference sequence). This CDR3 has 16 residues. The V end was cut by 5 bases, the J end by 5 bases, with 19 bases between.

The chain has TRBV10-1 and TRBJ2-1, with 7 positions matching TRBD2. Trimming at V came to 4 bases and at J to 6 bases, leaving 0 bases not matched to a gene. This CDR3 has 12 residues. Germline assignment: CDR1 WNHNN and CDR2 SYGVQD (reference sequence). CDR3 nucleotide sequence: TGCGCCAGCAGTGGGACTAGCAATGAGCAGTTCTTC. Its translation is CASSGTSNEQFF.

V gene TRBV7-9 combines with J gene TRBJ2-6; no definite D call. The germline CDR1 and CDR2 sequences are SEHNR and FQNEAQ (reference sequence). Trimming pared 7 bases from V and 0 bases from J, leaving 10 bases between. The CDR3 is made up of 15 amino acids. The CDR3 sequence: CASNLSPSGANVLTF. The CDR3 DNA sequence: TGTGCCAGCAACCTAAGTCCCTCTGGGGCCAACGTCCTGACTTTC. Supplemented by reference TRBV7-9 and TRBJ2-6, the full variable domain reads DTGVSQNPRHKITKRGQNVTFRCDPISEHNRLYWYRQTLGQGPEFLTYFQNEAQLEKSRLLSDRFSAERPKGSFSTLEIQRTEQGDSAMYLCASNLSPSGANVLTFGAGSRLTVL.

This rearrangement joins TRBV28 to TRBJ2-2; D call uncertain. Germline V gives CDR1 MDHEN, CDR2 SYDVKM. The CDR3 length is 14 residues. V lost 3 bases and J lost 1, with 6 bases in between. DNA of the CDR3: TGTGCCAGCAGTTTCCAGCGGAACACCGGGGAGCTGTTTTTT. This codes for CASSFQRNTGELFF.

The table lists this clone with a few counts. The chain carries TRBV7-9 and TRBJ1-1; 7 bases are a match to TRBD1. The CDR3 covers 12 residues. V dropped 5 bases and J dropped 6; count of bases not matched to a gene: 3. Germline CDR1 is SEHNR and CDR2 is FQNEAQ (reference sequence). The CDR3 here is CASSPTGAEAFF. For the CDR3, the DNA is TGTGCCAGCAGCCCAACAGGGGCTGAAGCTTTCTTT.

This clone was detected many times. This chain joins TRBV15 and TRBJ2-1, with 9 bases that match TRBD1. The CDR3 is 16 amino acids. The V and J ends lost 5 bases and 3 bases, in that order; junction bases with no gene match: 8. Per the germline V gene, CDR1 is LNHNV and CDR2 is YYDKDF (reference sequence). This CDR3 reads CATSGGDRAYYNEQFF. The CDR3 nucleotides read TGTGCCACCAGCGGGGGGGACAGGGCTTACTACAATGAGCAGTTCTTC. Full variable domain (outside the CDR3, taken from reference TRBV15 and TRBJ2-1): DAMVIQNPRYQVTQFGKPVTLSCSQTLNHNVMYWYQQKSSQAPKLLFHYYDKDFNNEADTPDNFQSRRPNTSFCFLDIRSPGLGDTAMYLCATSGGDRAYYNEQFFGPGTRLTVL.

The chain uses TRBV6-2 or TRBV6-3 and TRBJ2-3; the match to TRBD1 covers 10 bases. The CDR3 spans 16 residues. V dropped 3 bases and J dropped 4; count of bases not matched to a gene: 7. Germline CDR1 reads MNHEY; CDR2 reads SVGEGT. Written as DNA, the CDR3 is TGTGCCAGCAGTTATCCTAGACAGGGGGCCGCAGATACGCAGTATTTT. Residues: CASSYPRQGAADTQYF.

This rearrangement joins TRBV19 to TRBJ1-2; unclear D gene. Germline lookup yields CDR1 LNHDA and CDR2 SQIVND (reference sequence). V dropped 5 bases and J dropped 8 bases, with 15 bases sitting between them. This CDR3 contains 13 residues. This chain's CDR3 is CASSSDARRGYTF. The CDR3 DNA reads as TGTGCCAGTAGTTCGGACGCCAGGCGCGGCTACACCTTC. Complete variable domain (other parts from reference TRBV19 and TRBJ1-2): DGGITQSPKYLFRKEGQNVTLSCEQNLNHDAMYWYRQDPGQGLRLIYYSQIVNDFQKGDIAEGYSVSREKKESFPLTVTSAQKNPTAFYLCASSSDARRGYTFGSGTRLTVV.

The chain couples TRBV27 to TRBJ1-1; a possible D gene is TRBD1 (6 bases). Trimming cost V 3 bases and J 4 bases, with 12 bases left between them. Germline loops: CDR1 MNHEY, CDR2 SMNVEV (reference sequence). This CDR3 region has 14 residues. The CDR3 nucleotides read TGTGCCAGCAGTTTTGACAGGAGTGCCACTGAAGCTTTCTTT. It codes for CASSFDRSATEAFF.

The genes are TRBV12-3 or TRBV12-4 and TRBJ2-4; D is unclear. Trimming shortened V by 5 bases and J by 2 bases, and 7 bases separated the two germline ends. The CDR3 is made up of 13 amino acids. This chain's CDR3 is CASSRLPKNIQYF. Here the CDR3 DNA reads TGTGCCAGCAGTCGCCTCCCCAAAAACATTCAGTACTTC.